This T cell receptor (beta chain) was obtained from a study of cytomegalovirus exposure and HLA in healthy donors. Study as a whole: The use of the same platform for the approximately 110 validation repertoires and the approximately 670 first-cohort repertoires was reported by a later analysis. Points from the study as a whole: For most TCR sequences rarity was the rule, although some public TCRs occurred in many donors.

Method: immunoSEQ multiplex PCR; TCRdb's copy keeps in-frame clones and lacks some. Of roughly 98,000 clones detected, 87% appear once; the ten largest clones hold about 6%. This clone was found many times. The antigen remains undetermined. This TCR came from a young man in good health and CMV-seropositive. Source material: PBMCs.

The CDR3 here is CASSEADRGLGTQYF. CDR3 nucleotide sequence: TGTGCCAGCAGTGAAGCGGACAGGGGTTTGGGGACCCAGTACTTC. J is TRBJ2-5 and V is TRBV6-1; 9 positions match TRBD1. Germline V gene lookup returns CDR1 MNHNS and CDR2 SASEGT. V lost 0 bases, J lost 7 bases, and 6 bases stayed unmatched. There are 15 residues in the CDR3.